The clone carrying this T cell receptor beta chain was observed many times. The data originate from a study of regulatory T cells in long-lasting Graves disease. The germline V gene encodes CDR1 LGHDT and CDR2 YNNKEL (reference sequence). Trimming cost V 0 bases and J 6 bases, with 9 bases left between them. The CDR3 consists of 14 residues. Time point of the sample: newly diagnosed GD, antithyroid drugs for less than 3 months. RNA extracted from PBMCs served as the sequencing template. Assembly of TCR beta libraries relied on iRepertoire HTBI primers together with Arm-PCR of CDR3 regions. TCRdb processed the multiplex PCR reads anew with MiXCR; each CDR3 protein has one entry. Among about 500,000 distinct CDR3 sequences, around 13% were seen once, and the ten largest hold roughly 8.9%. This same sample was also taken into another study, of T cells in Graves' hyperthyroidism and ophthalmopathy.

The J gene is TRBJ2-1, the V gene TRBV3-1; D may be TRBD1 (6 bases). The TCR comes from a woman aged 25 to 45 with Graves disease. The material sequenced was peripheral blood mononuclear cells (PBMCs), taken at new diagnosis, from a patient treated with antithyroid drugs. CDR3 DNA sequence: TGTGCCAGCAGCCAAGATCCCAGGGGCAATGAGCAGTTCTTC. Translating it yields CASSQDPRGNEQFF.